This T cell receptor (beta chain) was obtained from a study of cytomegalovirus exposure and HLA in healthy donors. This clone appeared a few times. The antigen is not known. General study points: Common viral pathogens seemed, in a later analysis, to connect with several of the most significant clusters.

A multiplex PCR was run with 60 Vbeta primers and 13 Jbeta primers. Measured with immunoSEQ multiplex PCR; TCRdb has only the in-frame clones, and not every one. The repertoire consists of about 94,000 clones, with around 84% occurring once and the leading ten covering under 13%. Sample: PBMCs. This TCR came from a human donor in good health.

In DNA form, the CDR3 reads TGTGCCAGTAGCCAGGGCACAGATACGCAGTATTTT. It translates to CASSQGTDTQYF. The chain links TRBV19 to TRBJ2-3; D gene ambiguous. The CDR3 is made up of 12 amino acids. V was cut by 6 bases and J by 1 base, with 5 bases left in between. Germline-derived CDR1 and CDR2 are LNHDA and SQIVND (reference sequence).